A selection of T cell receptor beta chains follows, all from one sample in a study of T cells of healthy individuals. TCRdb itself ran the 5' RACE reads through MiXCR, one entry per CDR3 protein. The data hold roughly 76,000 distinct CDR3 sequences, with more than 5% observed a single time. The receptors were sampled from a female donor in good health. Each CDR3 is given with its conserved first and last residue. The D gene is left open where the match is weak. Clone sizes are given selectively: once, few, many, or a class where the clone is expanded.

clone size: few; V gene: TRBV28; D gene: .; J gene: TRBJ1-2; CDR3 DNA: TGTGCCAGCAGTTTGCGGGGTAGTAGCGGCTACACCTTC; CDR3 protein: CASSLRGSSGYTF
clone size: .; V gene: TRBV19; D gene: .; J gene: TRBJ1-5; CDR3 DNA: TGTGCCAGTAGTATAGAGGCCCGGGAGCAGGGTGGGAAACGCAATCAGCCCCAGCATTTT; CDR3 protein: CASSIEAREQGGKRNQPQHF
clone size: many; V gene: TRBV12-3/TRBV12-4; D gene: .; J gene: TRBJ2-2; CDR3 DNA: TGTGCCAGCAGTCCGGAGGGGCCGGGGACCGGGGAGCTGTTTTTT; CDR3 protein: CASSPEGPGTGELFF
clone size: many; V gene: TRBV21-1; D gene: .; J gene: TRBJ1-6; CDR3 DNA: TGTGCCAGCAGCAAAACGGACCGCCTGGAGGACAGGGGGCACCACTTT; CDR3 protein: CASSKTDRLEDRGHHF
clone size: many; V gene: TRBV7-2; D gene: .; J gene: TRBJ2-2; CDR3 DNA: TGTGCCAGCAGCAAGGACAGTACAAAGCTAAGGAACACCGGGGAGCTGTTTTTT; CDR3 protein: CASSKDSTKLRNTGELFF
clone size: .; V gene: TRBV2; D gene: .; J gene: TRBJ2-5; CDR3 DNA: TGTGCCAGCACCACACTCGAGACCCAGTACTTC; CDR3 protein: CASTTLETQYF
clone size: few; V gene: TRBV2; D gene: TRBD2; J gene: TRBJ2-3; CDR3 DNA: TGTGCCAGCAGTGAGAGGGAACCGGACTTGGGGGGGACGCAGTATTTT; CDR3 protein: CASSEREPDLGGTQYF
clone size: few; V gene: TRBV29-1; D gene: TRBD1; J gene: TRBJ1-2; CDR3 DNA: TGCAGCGTTGAATTAGGACAGGGATACTATGGCTACACCTTC; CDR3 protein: CSVELGQGYYGYTF
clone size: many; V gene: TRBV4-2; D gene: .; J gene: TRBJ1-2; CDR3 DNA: TGTGCCAGCAGCCAAGTTAACAGCAACTATGGCTACACCTTC; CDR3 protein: CASSQVNSNYGYTF
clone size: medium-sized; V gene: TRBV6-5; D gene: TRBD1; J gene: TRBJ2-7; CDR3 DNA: TGTGCCAGCAGGCACCGGGACAGCTACGAGCAGTACTTC; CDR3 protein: CASRHRDSYEQYF
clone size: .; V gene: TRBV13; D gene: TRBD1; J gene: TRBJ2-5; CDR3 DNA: TGTGCCAGCAGCTTACGACCGGGACAGACGCTTCAAGAGACCCAGTACTTC; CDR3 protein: CASSLRPGQTLQETQYF
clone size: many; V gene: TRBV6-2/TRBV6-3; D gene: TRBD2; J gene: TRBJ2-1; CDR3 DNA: TGTGCCAGCACCCCACTAGCGGGAGGGCCTGGTGAGCAGTTCTTC; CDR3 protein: CASTPLAGGPGEQFF
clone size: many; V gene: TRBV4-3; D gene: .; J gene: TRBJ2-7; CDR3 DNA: TGCGCCAGCAGCCTGTATTTGGGGGCGTCCTACGAGCAGTACTTC; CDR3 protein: CASSLYLGASYEQYF
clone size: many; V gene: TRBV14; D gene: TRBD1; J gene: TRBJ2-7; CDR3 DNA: TGTGCCAGCAGCCAAGGCAGGACAGGGGGTTACGAGCAGTACTTC; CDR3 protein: CASSQGRTGGYEQYF
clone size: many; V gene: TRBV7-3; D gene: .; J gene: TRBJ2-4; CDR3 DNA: TGTGCCAGCAGCCCCGACATGGACATTCAGTACTTC; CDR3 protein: CASSPDMDIQYF
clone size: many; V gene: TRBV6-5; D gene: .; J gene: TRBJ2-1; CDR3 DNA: TGTGCCAGCAGTCTAGATAACTCCTACAATGAGCAGTTCTTC; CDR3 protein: CASSLDNSYNEQFF
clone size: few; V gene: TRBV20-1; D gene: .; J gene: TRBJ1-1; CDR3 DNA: TGCAGTGCTAGAGAGGACACTGGGGGCACTGAAGCTTTCTTT; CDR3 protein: CSAREDTGGTEAFF
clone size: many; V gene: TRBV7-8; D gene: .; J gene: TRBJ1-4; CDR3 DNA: TGTGCCAGCAGCTTATACAGAGCGGCAGTCCAAGAAAAACTGTTTTTT; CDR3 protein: CASSLYRAAVQEKLFF
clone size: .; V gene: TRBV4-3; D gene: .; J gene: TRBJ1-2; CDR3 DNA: TGCGCCAGCAGCCAAGGAGATGGGGGCTCCTATGGCTACACCTTC; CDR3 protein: CASSQGDGGSYGYTF
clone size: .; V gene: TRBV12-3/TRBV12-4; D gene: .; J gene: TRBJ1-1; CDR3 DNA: TGTGCCAGCAGTTTAGCGCAGGGGAGTGAAGCTTTCTTT; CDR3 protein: CASSLAQGSEAFF
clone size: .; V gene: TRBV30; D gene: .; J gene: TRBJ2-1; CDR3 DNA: TGTGCCTGGAGTGTAATGATCAATGAGCAGTTCTTC; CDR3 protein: CAWSVMINEQFF
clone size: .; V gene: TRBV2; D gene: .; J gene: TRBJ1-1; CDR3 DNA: TGTGCCAGCTGTTTGGCGGTTGGGAACACTGAAGCTTTCTTT; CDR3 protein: CASCLAVGNTEAFF
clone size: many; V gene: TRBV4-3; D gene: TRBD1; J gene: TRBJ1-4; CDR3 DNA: TGCGCCAGCAGCCATTATGGGACAGCGGGGGAAAAACTGTTTTTT; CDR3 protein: CASSHYGTAGEKLFF
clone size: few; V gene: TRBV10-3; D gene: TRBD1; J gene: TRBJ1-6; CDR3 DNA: TGTGCCATCAAAGGGACAGGGGGAAATTCACCCCTCCACTTT; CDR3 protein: CAIKGTGGNSPLHF
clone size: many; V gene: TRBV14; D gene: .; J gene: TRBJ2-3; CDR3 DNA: TGTGCCAGCAACCGTAGAACAACGCCGGATACGCAGTATTTT; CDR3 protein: CASNRRTTPDTQYF
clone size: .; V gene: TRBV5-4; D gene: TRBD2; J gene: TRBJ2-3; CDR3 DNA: TGTGCCAGCAGCTTGAGGACTAGCGGCACAGATACGCAGTATTTT; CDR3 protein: CASSLRTSGTDTQYF
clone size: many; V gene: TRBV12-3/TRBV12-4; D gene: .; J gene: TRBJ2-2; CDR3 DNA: TGTGCCAGCAGTTTAGCACAGTACACCGGGGAGCTGTTTTTT; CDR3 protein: CASSLAQYTGELFF
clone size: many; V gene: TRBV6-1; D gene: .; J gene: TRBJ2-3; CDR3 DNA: TGTGCCAGCAGTAACCCGGCTCCTCACCTTACGCAGTATTTT; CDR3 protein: CASSNPAPHLTQYF
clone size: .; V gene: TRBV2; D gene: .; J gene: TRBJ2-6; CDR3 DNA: TGTGCCAGCACCGGAGGGAACGGGCTATCTGGGGCCAACGTCCTGACTTTC; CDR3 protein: CASTGGNGLSGANVLTF